A selection of T cell receptor beta chains follows, all from one sample in a study of shared clonotypes between healthy human individuals. Profiled with immunoSEQ multiplex PCR; TCRdb holds only in-frame clones, not every one. Of millions of clones listed, approximately 94% are singletons. Sequencing was done on a sample of naive CD4+ T cells sorted from blood. These receptors were taken from a man aged 18 to 29 in good health. The CDR3 runs from the conserved cysteine through the conserved F or W. Each record gives: D gene, J gene, V gene, clone size, CDR3 DNA, CDR3 protein. D genes are given only for firm matches. For some rows the clone size is stated as once, few or many, or as a class when expanded; others skip it.

d_call: -
j_call: TRBJ1-1
v_call: TRBV18
clone_size: once
cdr3_nt: TGTGCCAGCTCACCACGGGCAGTCTGGGGTACTGAAGCTTTCTTT
cdr3_aa: CASSPRAVWGTEAFF

d_call: -
j_call: TRBJ2-3
v_call: TRBV7-6
clone_size: -
cdr3_nt: TGTGCCAGCAGTCAGCGGGCGACTAGCACAGATACGCAGTATTTT
cdr3_aa: CASSQRATSTDTQYF

d_call: TRBD2
j_call: TRBJ2-4
v_call: TRBV7-8
clone_size: -
cdr3_nt: TGTGCCAGCAGCTTAGGACTAGCGGGAGGCCCGGCCAAAAACATTCAGTACTTC
cdr3_aa: CASSLGLAGGPAKNIQYF

d_call: TRBD1
j_call: TRBJ2-1
v_call: TRBV10-1
clone_size: -
cdr3_nt: TGCGCCAGCAGTTCTGGACAGGGTCTCTACAATGAGCAGTTCTTC
cdr3_aa: CASSSGQGLYNEQFF

d_call: -
j_call: TRBJ1-2
v_call: TRBV6-6
clone_size: -
cdr3_nt: TGTGCCAGCAGTTACCCAGCAGGGGTAGATGGCTACACCTTC
cdr3_aa: CASSYPAGVDGYTF

d_call: TRBD1
j_call: TRBJ1-6
v_call: TRBV11-2
clone_size: few
cdr3_nt: TGTGCCAGCAGCTATATCGACAGGGGCTCACCCCTCCACTTT
cdr3_aa: CASSYIDRGSPLHF

d_call: -
j_call: TRBJ2-7
v_call: TRBV19
clone_size: few
cdr3_nt: TGTGCCAGTAGTATGGGGTCCTACGAGCAGTACTTC
cdr3_aa: CASSMGSYEQYF

d_call: -
j_call: TRBJ2-7
v_call: TRBV6-6
clone_size: -
cdr3_nt: TGTGCCAGCAGTGCCCAGGGTTACGAGCAGTACTTC
cdr3_aa: CASSAQGYEQYF

d_call: TRBD2
j_call: TRBJ2-4
v_call: TRBV7-8
clone_size: once
cdr3_nt: TGTGCCAGCAGCTTAGGTACTAGCGGGAGTTTGGCCAAAAACATTCAGTACTTC
cdr3_aa: CASSLGTSGSLAKNIQYF

d_call: -
j_call: TRBJ1-1
v_call: TRBV6-6
clone_size: once
cdr3_nt: TGTGCCAGCAGCAGGACAGAGAACACTGAAGCTTTCTTT
cdr3_aa: CASSRTENTEAFF

d_call: -
j_call: TRBJ2-3
v_call: TRBV27
clone_size: -
cdr3_nt: TGTGCCAGCAGTTTCAGAACGAAGGGAACAGATACGCAGTATTTT
cdr3_aa: CASSFRTKGTDTQYF

d_call: -
j_call: TRBJ1-4
v_call: TRBV2
clone_size: -
cdr3_nt: TGTGCCAGCAAGCGCACCGCAACTAATGAAAAACTGTTTTTT
cdr3_aa: CASKRTATNEKLFF

d_call: -
j_call: TRBJ2-5
v_call: TRBV30
clone_size: -
cdr3_nt: TGTGCCTGCTCACCGGGTCAAGAGACCCAGTACTTC
cdr3_aa: CACSPGQETQYF

d_call: TRBD1
j_call: TRBJ1-1
v_call: TRBV29-1
clone_size: few
cdr3_nt: TGCAGCGGAGACAGGGCCGGTGCTGAAGCTTTCTTT
cdr3_aa: CSGDRAGAEAFF

d_call: -
j_call: TRBJ2-7
v_call: TRBV5-1
clone_size: -
cdr3_nt: TGCGCCAGCAGAAGTACGGCGGATGCCTACGAGCAGTACTTC
cdr3_aa: CASRSTADAYEQYF

d_call: TRBD1
j_call: TRBJ1-4
v_call: TRBV6-1
clone_size: -
cdr3_nt: TGTGCCAGCAGCCAGGGGGACCTTAGTGAAAAACTGTTTTTT
cdr3_aa: CASSQGDLSEKLFF

d_call: -
j_call: TRBJ1-2
v_call: TRBV7-9
clone_size: -
cdr3_nt: TGTGCCAGCAGCTTCCCCAACCCCTATGGCTACACCTTC
cdr3_aa: CASSFPNPYGYTF

d_call: -
j_call: TRBJ2-1
v_call: TRBV10-3
clone_size: -
cdr3_nt: TGTGCCATCAGGAGGACCGGGACATCAGAAGATGAGCAGTTCTTC
cdr3_aa: CAIRRTGTSEDEQFF